This note documents a single T cell receptor beta chain sequence. A J-beta primer mix and a sample-barcoded 5' primer were used in a second PCR of roughly 6 to 11 cycles. TCRdb reprocessed the 5' RACE reads with MiXCR, giving one entry per CDR3 protein. The data contain about 1.4 million distinct CDR3 sequences, approximately 60% of them singletons. Germline V gene sequence: CDR1 SGHRS, CDR2 YFSETQ. CDR3 length: 15 residues. The ends lost 2 bases at V and 9 bases at J; junction bases unmatched: 6. These data belong to a study of blood T cells in healthy people across ages. V is TRBV5-1 and J is TRBJ2-1, with 12 nucleotides matching TRBD2. The specimen was blood. The sequence derives from a young man in good health. CDR3 region: CASSFLAGGSAEQFF. Written as DNA, the CDR3 is TGCGCCAGCAGCTTCCTAGCGGGAGGGTCTGCTGAGCAGTTCTTC.